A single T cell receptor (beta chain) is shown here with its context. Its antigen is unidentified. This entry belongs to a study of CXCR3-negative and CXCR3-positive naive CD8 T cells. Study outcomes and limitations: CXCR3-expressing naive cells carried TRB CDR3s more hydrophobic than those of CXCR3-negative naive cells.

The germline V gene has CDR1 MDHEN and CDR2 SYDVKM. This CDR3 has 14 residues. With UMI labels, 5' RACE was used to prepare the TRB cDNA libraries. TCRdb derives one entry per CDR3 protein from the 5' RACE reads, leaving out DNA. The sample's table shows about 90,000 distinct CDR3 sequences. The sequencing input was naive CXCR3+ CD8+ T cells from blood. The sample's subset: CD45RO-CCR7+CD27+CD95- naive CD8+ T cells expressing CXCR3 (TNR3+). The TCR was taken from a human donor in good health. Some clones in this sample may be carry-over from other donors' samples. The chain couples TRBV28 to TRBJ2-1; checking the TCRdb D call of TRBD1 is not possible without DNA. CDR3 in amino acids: CASSHTTGFYEQFF.